The rows below give T cell receptor beta chains drawn from one sample of a study of post-analysis software for immune sequencing data. TCRdb re-called the PCR reads through MiXCR, storing one row per CDR3 protein. The data hold around 700,000 distinct CDR3 sequences, with 55% to 60% observed a single time. The sample was blood. These receptors were collected from a girl aged 2 to 10 with multiple sclerosis. The CDR3 runs from the conserved cysteine through the conserved F or W. D genes are given only for firm matches. Clone size, where shown, is once, few, many, or a class for clones that have expanded.

cdr3_aa | cdr3_nt | d_call | clone_size | j_call | v_call
CASSSRLARGDTEYF | TGTGCCAGCAGCTCGAGACTAGCGAGGGGGGATACGGAGTATTTT | TRBD2 | . | TRBJ2-3 | TRBV7-3
CASSHGTGGKNIQYF | TGCGCCAGCAGCCACGGGACAGGGGGCAAAAACATTCAGTACTTC | TRBD1 | few | TRBJ2-4 | TRBV5-1
CSARGGERENYNEQFF | TGCAGTGCTAGAGGTGGGGAGCGGGAGAACTACAATGAGCAGTTCTTC | TRBD2 | . | TRBJ2-1 | TRBV20-1
CSVFVPGQRSEQFF | TGCAGCGTCTTTGTCCCGGGACAGCGGAGCGAGCAGTTCTTC | TRBD1 | . | TRBJ2-1 | TRBV29-1
CASSPGHTDTQYF | TGTGCCAGCAGCCCGGGACATACAGATACGCAGTATTTT | . | few | TRBJ2-3 | TRBV7-3
CASSGTGGETQYF | TGTGCCAGCAGCGGTACTGGGGGAGAGACCCAGTACTTC | . | . | TRBJ2-5 | TRBV9
CASSFSGTGFFHEQYF | TGTGCCAGCAGTTTTTCCGGGACAGGGTTTTTCCACGAGCAGTACTTC | TRBD1 | . | TRBJ2-7 | TRBV12-3/TRBV12-4
CASSKEARQFLFSYEQYF | TGTGCCAGCAGCAAAGAGGCACGGCAGTTCCTCTTTTCCTACGAGCAGTACTTC | . | . | TRBJ2-7 | TRBV21-1
CASSQGTVRDIGYTF | TGCGCCAGCAGCCAGGGGACGGTTCGGGATATTGGCTACACCTTC | . | . | TRBJ1-2 | TRBV4-1
CASSLAFRTGVRTEAFF | TGCGCCAGCAGCTTGGCGTTCCGGACAGGGGTTCGCACTGAAGCTTTCTTT | TRBD1 | . | TRBJ1-1 | TRBV5-1
CASSLERAGTQYF | TGCGCCAGCAGCTTGGAAAGGGCTGGGACCCAGTACTTC | . | . | TRBJ2-5 | TRBV5-1